One sample yielded the 9 T cell receptor beta chains listed below, sequenced in a study of blood T cell repertoires in COVID-19. The assay was immunoSEQ multiplex PCR, and TCRdb's table has in-frame clones only and misses some. The data contain roughly 120,000 clones, roughly nine tenths of them singletons. Sequencing was carried out using peripheral blood. These TCRs come from a man in his 70s who had recovered from COVID-19.

This chain's CDR3 is CASSRFTLEGTEAFF. In DNA, the CDR3 is TGTGCCAGCAGTCGCTTTACCCTGGAGGGCACTGAAGCTTTCTTT. The rearrangement links TRBV7-8 to TRBJ1-1; D uncertain. V lost 6 bases and J lost 4, with 18 bases in between. Germline CDR1 is SGHVS and CDR2 is FQNEAQ. The CDR3 loop spans 15 amino acids. The variable domain in full, completed from reference TRBV7-8 and TRBJ1-1, reads GAGVSQSPRYKVAKRGQDVALRCDPISGHVSLFWYQQALGQGPEFLTYFQNEAQLDKSGLPSDRFFAERPEGSVSTLKIQRTQQEDSAVYLCASSRFTLEGTEAFFGQGTRLTVV.

This clone was seen only once. V usage is TRBV29-1 and J usage is TRBJ1-4; tentative D call: TRBD1 (5 bases). The V end was cut by 4 bases, the J end by 0 bases, with 9 bases between. This CDR3 is built from 14 residues. From germline, CDR1 is SQVTM and CDR2 ANQGSEA. The CDR3 nucleotides read TGCAGCGTTGGGGGCTTTACAACTAATGAAAAACTGTTTTTT. This translates into CSVGGFTTNEKLFF.

The V and J genes are TRBV19 and TRBJ2-7; D might be TRBD1 (5 bases). V lost 4 bases, J lost 0 bases, and 13 bases lay in between. This CDR3 has 15 amino acids. The germline V gene has CDR1 LNHDA and CDR2 SQIVND (reference sequence). In nucleotides, the CDR3 is TGTGCCAGTAGTAGGAAGACAGAAAGCTCCTACGAGCAGTACTTC. Its translation is CASSRKTESSYEQYF.

The J gene is TRBJ1-4, the V gene TRBV25-1; tentative D call: TRBD1 (5 bases). Trimming removed 3 bases from V and 4 bases from J, with 9 bases in between. The CDR3 extends over 14 amino acids. Germline CDR1 reads MGHDK; CDR2 reads SYGVNS. The CDR3 loop is CASSEGQSNEKLFF. For the CDR3, the DNA is TGTGCCAGCAGTGAGGGGCAGAGTAATGAAAAACTGTTTTTT.

This rearrangement joins TRBV6-5 to TRBJ2-2, with D possibly being TRBD2 (5 bases). The CDR3 runs 15 residues. With 4 bases removed from V and 6 bases from J, the gap between germline ends came to 15 bases. Germline CDR1 and CDR2: MNHEY and SVGAGI. DNA of the CDR3: TGTGCCAGCAGTTTAGCCGGGGTAGCGTCCGGGGAGCTGTTTTTT. This codes for CASSLAGVASGELFF.

By sample fraction, this clone is medium-sized. The gene calls are TRBV5-1 and TRBJ1-2, with 8 bases lining up with TRBD1. The V and J ends lost 4 bases and 3 bases, in that order; junction bases with no gene match: 8. The CDR3 spans 15 residues. Germline V gives CDR1 SGHRS, CDR2 YFSETQ. CDR3 in amino acids: CASSPTPGQDYGYTF. CDR3 nucleotide sequence: TGCGCCAGCAGCCCTACGCCGGGACAGGACTATGGCTACACCTTC.

This chain joins TRBV5-1 and TRBJ2-2, with D possibly TRBD1 on 5 matching bases. Trimming took off 0 bases at V and 1 base at J, with 10 bases between the two ends. Germline CDR1 and CDR2: SGHRS and YFSETQ. The CDR3 runs 16 residues. CDR3 sequence: CASSLESRVNTGELFF. CDR3 nucleotides: TGCGCCAGCAGCTTGGAGTCCAGGGTGAACACCGGGGAGCTGTTTTTT.

The chain uses TRBV24-1 and TRBJ2-2, with 9 bases matching TRBD2. The germline V gene has CDR1 KGHDR and CDR2 SFDVKD. V lost 3 bases, J lost 5 bases, and 6 bases stayed unmatched. This CDR3 contains 16 residues. CDR3 nucleotides: TGTGCCACCAGTGATGCCGGGACTAGCTTTACCGGGGAGCTGTTTTTT. It specifies CATSDAGTSFTGELFF.

V and J are TRBV5-8 and TRBJ1-5; 9 nucleotides align to TRBD1. From germline, CDR1 is SGHTS and CDR2 YDEGEE. The ends lost 0 bases at V and 5 bases at J; junction bases unmatched: 6. The CDR3 length is 16 residues. DNA for the CDR3: TGTGCCAGCAGCTTGGGAGACAGGGGGTTGGATCAGCCCCAGCATTTT. Translating it yields CASSLGDRGLDQPQHF.